One and the same sample provided the 18 T cell receptor beta chains below, sequenced in a study of blood T cell repertoires in COVID-19. TCRdb keeps only in-frame clones here, not all; method: immunoSEQ multiplex PCR. The profile shows 150,000 to 200,000 clones, 65% to 85% of them singletons. Material for sequencing was peripheral blood. The source of these receptors is a man between 60 and 75 years old with active or convalescent COVID-19.

The chain uses TRBV7-3 and TRBJ1-1, with no clear D. V was shortened by 1 base and J by 4 bases, with 7 bases between the two germline ends. The CDR3 loop spans 13 amino acids. Germline values: CDR1 SGHTA, CDR2 FQGTGA. DNA of the CDR3: TGTGCCAGCAGCTTAAAAGGGAGCACTGAAGCTTTCTTT. As protein: CASSLKGSTEAFF.

There are a few counts of this clone. This chain connects TRBV7-7 to TRBJ2-2; D possibly corresponds to TRBD1 (7 bases). Germline values: CDR1 SSHAT, CDR2 FNYEAQ (reference sequence). Trimming cost V 2 bases and J 7 bases, with 11 bases left between them. CDR3 length: 14 amino acids. The CDR3 sequence: CASSLNRGGGELFF. The CDR3 bases are TGTGCCAGCAGCTTAAACAGGGGAGGCGGGGAGCTGTTTTTT.

The rearrangement joins TRBV7-8 to TRBJ2-3, with D uncertain. This CDR3 is built from 15 residues. V was cut by 3 bases and J by 0 bases, with 10 bases left in between. Germline CDR1 is SGHVS and CDR2 is FQNEAQ. CDR3 DNA: TGTGCCAGCAGCTTCAGAAGTTCTAGCACAGATACGCAGTATTTT. Translation gives CASSFRSSSTDTQYF.

The chain joins TRBV27 to TRBJ2-7, with TRBD1 matching over 8 bases. The CDR3 has 14 residues. The junction had 10 bases not matched to a gene; V was cut back by 6 bases and J by 6 bases. Germline V gives CDR1 MNHEY, CDR2 SMNVEV (reference sequence). The CDR3 DNA follows: TGTGCCAGCAGCTACTGGACAGGGTCTAGCGAGCAGTACTTC. This translates into CASSYWTGSSEQYF.

This chain connects TRBV29-1 to TRBJ1-2; 7 positions agree with TRBD1. V trimming: 6 bases; J trimming: 1 base; junction bases outside the gene matches: 5. CDR1 and CDR2 (germline): SQVTM, ANQGSEA. This CDR3 has 13 amino acids. CDR3 in DNA: TGCAGCGTCGACAGGGAAATTAACTATGGCTACACCTTC. Residues: CSVDREINYGYTF.

The chain links TRBV5-6 to TRBJ1-1; D gene unclear. Per germline, CDR1 SGHDT and CDR2 YYEEEE. The CDR3 is made up of 11 amino acids. V dropped 2 bases and J dropped 8 bases, with 7 bases sitting between them. CDR3 residues: CASSFRREAFF. DNA for the CDR3: TGTGCCAGCAGCTTTCGCAGGGAAGCTTTCTTT.

The CDR3: CASSHQNSNQPQHF. The CDR3 bases are TGTGCCAGCAGCCACCAGAATAGCAATCAGCCCCAGCATTTT. The chain couples TRBV7-9 to TRBJ1-5; D gene unclear. Germline lookup yields CDR1 SEHNR and CDR2 FQNEAQ (reference sequence). The germline V and J ends were trimmed by 5 bases and 0 bases, with 8 bases remaining between them. CDR3 length: 14 amino acids.

This sequence joins TRBV6-5 and TRBJ2-7, with TRBD1 identical over 11 bases. CDR1 and CDR2 from the germline V gene are MNHEY and SVGAGI. The CDR3 runs 15 residues. Germline trimming cut 1 base from V and 3 bases from J; bases unmatched to any gene: 2. The CDR3 nucleotides read TGTGCCAGCAGTTACTTTGGGACAGGGGGCTACGAGCAGTACTTC. Encoded protein: CASSYFGTGGYEQYF.

This clone was seen only once. The chain carries TRBV3-1 (or the pseudogene TRBV3-2) and TRBJ2-2; D may be TRBD1 (6 bases). V lost 7 bases, J lost 7 bases, and 16 bases lay in between. The CDR3 sequence is 14 residues long. Germline assignment: CDR1 LGHDT and CDR2 YNNKEL (reference sequence). This chain's CDR3 is CASTPLGAGGELFF. CDR3 coding DNA: TGTGCCAGCACCCCCCTGGGGGCGGGCGGGGAGCTGTTTTTT.

The chain couples TRBV4-1 to TRBJ2-7; weak D call: TRBD1 (6 bases). This CDR3 region has 15 residues. V was trimmed by 4 bases and J by 3 bases, leaving 16 bases between them. The germline CDR1 and CDR2 sequences are MGHRA and YSYEKL. The CDR3 nucleotides read TGCGCCAGCAGCCGGGACACAGGGTTTTACTACGAGCAGTACTTC. Amino acid sequence: CASSRDTGFYYEQYF.

This chain connects TRBV18 to TRBJ1-3, with TRBD1 matching 8 bases. The CDR3 sequence is 16 residues long. With 2 bases clipped from V and 4 bases from J, the junction kept 7 bases outside the gene matches. Germline lookup yields CDR1 KGHSH and CDR2 LQKENI. CDR3 loop: CASSPNQGAAGNTIYF. Here the CDR3 DNA reads TGTGCCAGCTCACCAAATCAGGGGGCCGCGGGAAACACCATATATTTT. The full variable domain, its missing parts supplied by reference TRBV18 and TRBJ1-3, is NAGVMQNPRHLVRRRGQEARLRCSPMKGHSHVYWYRQLPEEGLKFMVYLQKENIIDESGMPKERFSAEFPKEGPSILRIQQVVRGDSAAYFCASSPNQGAAGNTIYFGEGSWLTVV.

The gene calls are TRBV18 and TRBJ1-1, with 8 positions matching TRBD1. This CDR3 has 15 amino acids. Germline CDR1 is KGHSH and CDR2 is LQKENI. V lost 8 bases, J lost 4 bases, and 12 bases stayed unmatched. The CDR3 here is CASAKQGALGTEAFF. The CDR3 DNA is TGTGCCAGCGCCAAGCAGGGGGCGTTGGGCACTGAAGCTTTCTTT.

This chain links TRBV13 with TRBJ2-1; tentative D call: TRBD2 (6 bases). This CDR3 contains 15 residues. Trimming cost V 5 bases and J 6 bases, with 17 bases left between them. Germline V gene sequence: CDR1 PRHDT, CDR2 FYEKMQ (reference sequence). This CDR3 reads CASSRNGGLGNEQFF. CDR3 nucleotides: TGTGCCAGCAGCCGAAACGGGGGTCTGGGCAATGAGCAGTTCTTC.

This clone appeared once. The V and J genes are TRBV4-1 and TRBJ1-6, with TRBD1 matching over 7 bases. CDR1 is MGHRA, CDR2 YSYEKL, per germline. The CDR3 is 16 amino acids. V lost 3 bases and J lost 10; bases outside the gene matches: 12. The CDR3 is CASSHIKGADESPLHF. CDR3 nucleotides: TGCGCCAGCAGCCACATAAAGGGGGCGGATGAATCACCCCTCCACTTT.

Many counts were recorded for this clone. This chain links TRBV7-2 with TRBJ2-7; D remains ambiguous. The CDR3 is 9 residues long. Germline V gene sequence: CDR1 SGHTA, CDR2 FQGNSA. V dropped 10 bases and J dropped 7 bases, with 8 bases sitting between them. The CDR3 DNA reads TGTGCCAAAAGCAGGGAGCAGTACTTC. It specifies CAKSREQYF.

This clone came up a few times. The chain links TRBV4-1 to TRBJ2-7; TRBD1 is a possible D gene (6 bases). From germline, CDR1 is MGHRA and CDR2 YSYEKL. V lost 6 bases and J 4 bases, leaving 19 bases between the germline ends. The CDR3 runs to 15 residues. The CDR3 loop reads CASSRGTTGFYEQYF. The CDR3 DNA is TGCGCCAGCAGTCGAGGGACAACCGGTTTTTACGAGCAGTACTTC.

The rearrangement links TRBV7-9 to TRBJ2-4, with 8 nucleotides matching TRBD2. Losses at the gene ends were 5 bases for V and 16 bases for J; bases not matched to a gene: 10. The length of the CDR3 is 12 residues. Per the germline V gene, CDR1 is SEHNR and CDR2 is FQNEAQ (reference sequence). The CDR3 here is CASSPKGLEFYF. CDR3 DNA sequence: TGTGCCAGCAGCCCCAAGGGACTAGAATTTTACTTC.

CDR3 DNA sequence: TGTGCCAGCAATAACCCCCCGGGACAGGTCGCCTACGAGCAGTACTTC. It codes for CASNNPPGQVAYEQYF. The rearrangement uses TRBV28 and TRBJ2-7, with 8 bases fitting TRBD1. The CDR3 is 16 amino acids. CDR1 is MDHEN, CDR2 SYDVKM, per germline. The V gene end was trimmed by 7 bases and the J gene end by 2 bases; junction bases not matched to a gene: 13.